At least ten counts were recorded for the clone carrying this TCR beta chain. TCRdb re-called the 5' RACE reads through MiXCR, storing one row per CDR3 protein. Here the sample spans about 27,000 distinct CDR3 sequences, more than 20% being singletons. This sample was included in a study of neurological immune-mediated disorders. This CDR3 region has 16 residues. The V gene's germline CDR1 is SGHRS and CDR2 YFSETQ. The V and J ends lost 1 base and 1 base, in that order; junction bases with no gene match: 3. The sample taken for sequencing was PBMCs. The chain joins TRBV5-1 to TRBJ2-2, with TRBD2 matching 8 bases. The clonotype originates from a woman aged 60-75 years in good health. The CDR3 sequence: CASSLRLAGNTGELFF. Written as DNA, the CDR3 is TGCGCCAGCAGCTTGCGTCTAGCGGGGAACACCGGGGAGCTGTTTTTT.